This T cell receptor beta chain was profiled in a study of T cells in Graves' hyperthyroidism and ophthalmopathy. The CDR3 has 14 residues. CDR1 is GTSNPN, CDR2 SVGIG, per germline (reference sequence). J was trimmed by 7 bases and V by 4 bases; bases with no gene match: 10. Amplified TCR beta CDR3 regions derived from RNA transcripts. HTBI primers were the set used in a first-round RT-PCR of the TCR CDR3. TCRdb processed the multiplex PCR reads anew with MiXCR; each CDR3 protein has one entry. The sample consists of under 400,000 distinct CDR3 sequences, roughly a fifth of them appearing once. This clonotype appeared many times.

The sample consisted of blood. The TCR sequence derives from a woman in her forties or fifties with Graves' hyperthyroidism. The rearrangement joins TRBV30 to TRBJ2-7, with 10 bases matching TRBD1. The chain's CDR3 is CAWTDRDRGWEQYF. The CDR3 DNA reads TGTGCCTGGACCGACCGGGACAGGGGCTGGGAGCAGTACTTC. The whole variable domain, filled in from reference TRBV30 and TRBJ2-7, reads SQTIHQWPATLVQPVGSPLSLECTVEGTSNPNLYWYRQAAGRGLQLLFYSVGIGQISSEVPQNLSASRPQDRQFILSSKKLLLSDSGFYLCAWTDRDRGWEQYFGPGTRLTVT.